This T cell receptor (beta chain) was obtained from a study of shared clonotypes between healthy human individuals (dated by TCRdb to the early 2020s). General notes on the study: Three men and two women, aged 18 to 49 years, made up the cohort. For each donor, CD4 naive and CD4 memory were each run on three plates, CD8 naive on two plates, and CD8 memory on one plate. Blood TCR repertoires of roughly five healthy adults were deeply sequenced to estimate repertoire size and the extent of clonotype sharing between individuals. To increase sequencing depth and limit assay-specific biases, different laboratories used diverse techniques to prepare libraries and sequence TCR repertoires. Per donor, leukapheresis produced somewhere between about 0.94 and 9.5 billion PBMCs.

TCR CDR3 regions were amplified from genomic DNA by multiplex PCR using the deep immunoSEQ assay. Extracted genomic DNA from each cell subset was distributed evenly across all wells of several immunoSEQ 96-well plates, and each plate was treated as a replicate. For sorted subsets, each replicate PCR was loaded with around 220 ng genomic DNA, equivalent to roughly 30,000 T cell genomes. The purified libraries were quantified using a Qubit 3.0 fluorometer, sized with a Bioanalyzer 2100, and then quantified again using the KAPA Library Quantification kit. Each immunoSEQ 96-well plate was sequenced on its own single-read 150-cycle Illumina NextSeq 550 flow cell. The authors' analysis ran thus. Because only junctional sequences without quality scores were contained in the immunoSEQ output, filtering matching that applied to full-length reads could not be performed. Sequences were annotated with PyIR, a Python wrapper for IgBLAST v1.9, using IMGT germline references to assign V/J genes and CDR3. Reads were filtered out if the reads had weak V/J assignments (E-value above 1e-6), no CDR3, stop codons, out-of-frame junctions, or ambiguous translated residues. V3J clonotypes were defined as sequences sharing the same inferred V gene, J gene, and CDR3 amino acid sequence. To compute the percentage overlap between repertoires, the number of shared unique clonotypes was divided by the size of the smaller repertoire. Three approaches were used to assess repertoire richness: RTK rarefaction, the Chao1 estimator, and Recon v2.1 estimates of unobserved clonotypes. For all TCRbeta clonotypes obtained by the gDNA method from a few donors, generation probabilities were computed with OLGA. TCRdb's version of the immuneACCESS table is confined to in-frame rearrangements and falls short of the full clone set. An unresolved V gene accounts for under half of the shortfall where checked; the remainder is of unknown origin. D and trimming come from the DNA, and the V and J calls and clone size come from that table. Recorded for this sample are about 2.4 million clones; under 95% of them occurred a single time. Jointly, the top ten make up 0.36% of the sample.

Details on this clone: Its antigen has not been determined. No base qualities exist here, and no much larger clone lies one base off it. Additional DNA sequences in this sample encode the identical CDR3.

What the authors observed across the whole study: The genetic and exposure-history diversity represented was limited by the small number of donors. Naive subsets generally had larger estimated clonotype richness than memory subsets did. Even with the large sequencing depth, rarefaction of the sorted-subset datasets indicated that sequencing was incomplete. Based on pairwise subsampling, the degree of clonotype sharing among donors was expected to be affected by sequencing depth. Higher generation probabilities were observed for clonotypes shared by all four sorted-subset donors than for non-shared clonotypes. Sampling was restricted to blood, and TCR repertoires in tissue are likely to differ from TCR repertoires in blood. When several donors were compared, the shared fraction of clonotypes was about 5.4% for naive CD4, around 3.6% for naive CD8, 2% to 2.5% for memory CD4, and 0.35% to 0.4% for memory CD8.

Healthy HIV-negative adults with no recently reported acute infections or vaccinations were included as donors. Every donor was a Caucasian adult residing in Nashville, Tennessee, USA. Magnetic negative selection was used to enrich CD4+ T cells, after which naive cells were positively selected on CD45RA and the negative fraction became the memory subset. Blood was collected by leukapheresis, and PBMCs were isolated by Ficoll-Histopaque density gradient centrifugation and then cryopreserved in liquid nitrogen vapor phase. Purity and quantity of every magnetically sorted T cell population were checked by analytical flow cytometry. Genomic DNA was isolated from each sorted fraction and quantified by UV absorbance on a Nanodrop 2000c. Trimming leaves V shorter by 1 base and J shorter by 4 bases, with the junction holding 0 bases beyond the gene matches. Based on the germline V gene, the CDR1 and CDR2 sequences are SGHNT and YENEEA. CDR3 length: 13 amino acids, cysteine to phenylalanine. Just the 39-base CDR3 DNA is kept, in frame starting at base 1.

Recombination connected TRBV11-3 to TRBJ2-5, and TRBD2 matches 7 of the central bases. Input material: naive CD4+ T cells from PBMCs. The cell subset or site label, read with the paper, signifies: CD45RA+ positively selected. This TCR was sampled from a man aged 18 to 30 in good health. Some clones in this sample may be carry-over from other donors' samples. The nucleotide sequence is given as TGTGCCAGCAGCTTAGGGGGGGGAGAGACCCAGTACTTC. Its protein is CASSLGGGETQYF.